Detailed here is one TCR beta chain. Researchers sorted participants into cohorts using their self-reported clinical history. This sample is part of a study of blood T cell repertoires in COVID-19. Assay: immunoSEQ multiplex PCR; the TCRdb copy retains only in-frame clones and omits some. The table includes over 200,000 clones, over 70% detected once. Germline V gene data show CDR1 as SGDLS and CDR2 as YYNGEE. V was shortened by 5 bases and J by 1 base, with 22 bases between the two germline ends. CDR3 size: 18 residues. This receptor was obtained from a woman in her 30s who had been exposed to COVID-19. The sequencing sample was made of PBMCs or T cells enriched from blood (not recorded which). V and J are TRBV9 and TRBJ1-5; maybe TRBD1 (5 bases). CDR3 bases: TGTGCCAGCAGTGTGACAAAGGGGCCAGCAAAAAGCAATCAGCCCCAGCATTTT. Its translation: CASSVTKGPAKSNQPQHF.